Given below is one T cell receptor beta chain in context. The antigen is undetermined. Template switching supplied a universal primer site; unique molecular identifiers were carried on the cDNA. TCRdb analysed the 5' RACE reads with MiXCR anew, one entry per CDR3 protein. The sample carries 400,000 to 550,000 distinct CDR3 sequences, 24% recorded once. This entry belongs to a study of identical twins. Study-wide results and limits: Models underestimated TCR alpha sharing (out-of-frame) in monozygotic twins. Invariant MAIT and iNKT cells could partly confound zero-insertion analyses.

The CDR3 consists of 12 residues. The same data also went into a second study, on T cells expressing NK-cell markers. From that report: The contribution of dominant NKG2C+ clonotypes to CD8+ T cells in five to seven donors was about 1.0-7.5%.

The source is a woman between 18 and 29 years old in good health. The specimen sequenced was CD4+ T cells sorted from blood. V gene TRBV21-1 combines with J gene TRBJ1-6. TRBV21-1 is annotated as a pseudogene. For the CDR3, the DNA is TGTGCCAGCAGCGTCGGGGTATCACCCCTCCACTTT. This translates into CASSVGVSPLHF.